These T cell receptor beta chains were read from a single sample in a study of blood T cells in healthy people across ages. Each CDR3 protein gets one entry after TCRdb re-called the 5' RACE reads with MiXCR. The sample consists of around 1,700,000 distinct CDR3 sequences, approximately 30% of them appearing once. The sample consisted of blood. The receptors come from a woman in her twenties or thirties in good health. Both conserved end residues are part of each CDR3. A D gene is named only where the DNA matches it firmly. A row's size may be missing; if present it is once, few, many or a size class.

CDR3 DNA | CDR3 protein | V gene | CDR3 length | J gene | clone size | D gene
TGTGCCAGCAGCCAAGACAGTACACTCGAAGCTTTCTTT | CASSQDSTLEAFF | TRBV12-3/TRBV12-4 | 13 | TRBJ1-1 | - | -
TGCGCCAGCAGCCAAGGGCTAGCGGGAGGGTACGAGCAGTACTTC | CASSQGLAGGYEQYF | TRBV7-2 | 15 | TRBJ2-7 | many | TRBD2
TGTGCCAGCAGCTTAGAACGGGATTCCTACAATGAGCAGTTCTTC | CASSLERDSYNEQFF | TRBV11-2 | 15 | TRBJ2-1 | many | -
TGCGCCAGCAGCTTGGACACACACCAAGAGACCCAGTACTTC | CASSLDTHQETQYF | TRBV5-1 | 14 | TRBJ2-5 | many | -
TGTGCCAGCAGAAAAATGACAGGGGTCGCGGGCGAGCAGTACTTC | CASRKMTGVAGEQYF | TRBV6-5 | 15 | TRBJ2-7 | few | TRBD1
TGCAGCGTTGAAAGCCTAGCGTTGAACACCGGGGAGCTGTTTTTT | CSVESLALNTGELFF | TRBV29-1 | 15 | TRBJ2-2 | - | -
TGTGCCACCAGCAGAGGCCCGGGACAGCCTGAGTACGAGCAGTACTTC | CATSRGPGQPEYEQYF | TRBV15 | 16 | TRBJ2-7 | few | TRBD1
TGCGCCAGCAGCTTGGGGGGCTCCTACAATGAGCAGTTCTTC | CASSLGGSYNEQFF | TRBV5-1 | 14 | TRBJ2-1 | many | -
TGTGCCAGCAGTTTTTGGGGGGGGTACAATGAGCAGTTCTTC | CASSFWGGYNEQFF | TRBV12-3/TRBV12-4 | 14 | TRBJ2-1 | few | TRBD2
TGTGCCAGCAGCTTACCGTCTATGGGCAGCTATGGCTACACCTTC | CASSLPSMGSYGYTF | TRBV11-2 | 15 | TRBJ1-2 | - | -
TGCAGTGCCGGGGACGCAAGAAGCATTCAGTACTTC | CSAGDARSIQYF | TRBV20-1 | 12 | TRBJ2-4 | - | -
TGCAGCGTTGGTCTCACTAGCGGGACCCAACTCTCCTACAATGAGCAGTACTTC | CSVGLTSGTQLSYNEQYF | TRBV29-1 | 18 | TRBJ2-4 | - | TRBD2
TGTGCCAGCAGTTACCGACAGGGGCTTAGCGGGAGGGCCAATGAGCAGTTCTTC | CASSYRQGLSGRANEQFF | TRBV6-5 | 18 | TRBJ2-1 | - | TRBD2
TGCGCCAGCAGCCAATACTACTTTCGAGACAATGAGCAGTTCTTC | CASSQYYFRDNEQFF | TRBV4-1 | 15 | TRBJ2-1 | - | -
TGTGCCACCAGTAAAGAGCCAGGGTTCTACGAGCAGTACTTC | CATSKEPGFYEQYF | TRBV15 | 14 | TRBJ2-7 | many | -
TGTGCCAGCAGCCAAGATCTAGGGGCGGCTAACTATGGCTACACCTTC | CASSQDLGAANYGYTF | TRBV14 | 16 | TRBJ1-2 | - | -
TGTGCCAGCAGCCAAGCCACAGCCTTCAATGAGCAGTTCTTC | CASSQATAFNEQFF | TRBV14 | 14 | TRBJ2-1 | few | -
TGTGCCAGCAGCGTAGGGGCGAACGACGAGCAGTACTTC | CASSVGANDEQYF | TRBV9 | 13 | TRBJ2-7 | - | -
TGCGCCAGCAGCTGGGGTGGGACCGGAGTAGAGACCCAGTACTTC | CASSWGGTGVETQYF | TRBV5-1 | 15 | TRBJ2-5 | many | -
TGTGCCAGCAGTGACTCTAGGGTTATTGCTGAAGCTTTCTTT | CASSDSRVIAEAFF | TRBV6-4 | 14 | TRBJ1-1 | - | -
TGTGCCAGCAGCTCGACAGGGGGCGAGGGCCACACCTTC | CASSSTGGEGHTF | TRBV7-1 | 13 | TRBJ1-2 | - | TRBD1
TGCAGCGTTGGTCACCTGGACAGGCTAGGGCAAGAGACCCAGTACTTC | CSVGHLDRLGQETQYF | TRBV29-1 | 16 | TRBJ2-5 | many | TRBD1
TGTGCCAGCACCTCTAGCGGCCAAGAGATCCAGTACTTC | CASTSSGQEIQYF | TRBV12-3/TRBV12-4 | 13 | TRBJ2-5 | - | TRBD2
TGTGCCAGCAGTGGGGACAGGGATTACAATGAGCAGTTCTTC | CASSGDRDYNEQFF | TRBV6-1 | 14 | TRBJ2-1 | - | TRBD1
TGTGCCAGCCAGAAAAAAGGGGTAGGGAGACAAGAGACCCAGTACTTC | CASQKKGVGRQETQYF | TRBV2 | 16 | TRBJ2-5 | - | -
TGTGCCAGCGGCGGGCAGGAAGGTACCGGGGAGCTGTTTTTT | CASGGQEGTGELFF | TRBV7-7 | 14 | TRBJ2-2 | - | -
TGTGCCAGCAGCGGAGGCTTGGACGGCACAGATACGCAGTATTTT | CASSGGLDGTDTQYF | TRBV12-3/TRBV12-4 | 15 | TRBJ2-3 | - | -
TGTGCCAGCAGTTTAGTGCAGGGGGGGGCCTACGAGCAGTACTTC | CASSLVQGGAYEQYF | TRBV12-3/TRBV12-4 | 15 | TRBJ2-7 | - | -
TGTGCCACCAGCAGAGCCCAGACGAGGACTAGCGGGAATAATGAGCAGTTCTTC | CATSRAQTRTSGNNEQFF | TRBV15 | 18 | TRBJ2-1 | - | TRBD2
TGTGCCAGCAGGCCTCGGGGGGGCCGAGACAATGAGCAGTTCTTC | CASRPRGGRDNEQFF | TRBV6-6 | 15 | TRBJ2-1 | once | TRBD2
TGTGCCAGCAGCTCCGGGATAGACACAGATACGCAGTATTTT | CASSSGIDTDTQYF | TRBV7-7 | 14 | TRBJ2-3 | - | -
TGTGCCAGCAGCTTAGCTGGTTCGGGAGCCCAAGAGACCCAGTACTTC | CASSLAGSGAQETQYF | TRBV7-9 | 16 | TRBJ2-5 | few | -
TGCAGCGTATCGGCACTAAGCACAGATACGCAGTATTTT | CSVSALSTDTQYF | TRBV29-1 | 13 | TRBJ2-3 | few | -
TGTGCCAGCAGTTTAGAGATAAACTATGGCTACACCTTC | CASSLEINYGYTF | TRBV12-3/TRBV12-4 | 13 | TRBJ1-2 | - | -
TGTGCCAGCAGTGAAGCGCCAGGGTACAATGAGCAGTTCTTC | CASSEAPGYNEQFF | TRBV2 | 14 | TRBJ2-1 | - | -
TGTGCCTGGTTACCGGGGGGGCGGTGGAACTATGGCTACACCTTC | CAWLPGGRWNYGYTF | TRBV30 | 15 | TRBJ1-2 | few | -
TGTGCCACCAGTGATTCTAGCGGGGTGTCCTACAATGAGCAGTTCTTC | CATSDSSGVSYNEQFF | TRBV24-1 | 16 | TRBJ2-1 | few | TRBD2
TGTGCTTCACGTAGGGGCCCAGGGGAGACCCAGTACTTC | CASRRGPGETQYF | TRBV15 | 13 | TRBJ2-5 | few | -
TGTGCCAGCAGCTTAGCTCAGGACGACGAGCAGTACTTC | CASSLAQDDEQYF | TRBV7-2 | 13 | TRBJ2-7 | - | -
TGCAGTGCTGTTGGGACTGGCCGTGACGAGCAGTACTTC | CSAVGTGRDEQYF | TRBV20-1 | 13 | TRBJ2-7 | few | -
TGTGCCAGCAGTTTTAATCAAGTAGAGGGTGATACGCAGTATTTT | CASSFNQVEGDTQYF | TRBV12-3/TRBV12-4 | 15 | TRBJ2-3 | - | -
TGCAGTGCTGTCCAGGAGTACAATCAGCCCCAGCATTTT | CSAVQEYNQPQHF | TRBV20-1 | 13 | TRBJ1-5 | - | -
TGTGCCATCAGTGAGTCTACACAGGGTCTTGGCTACACCTTC | CAISESTQGLGYTF | TRBV10-3 | 14 | TRBJ1-2 | few | -
TGTGCCAGCAGCTTATTAACGATCCGGGCTGGAGGCAATGAGCAGTTCTTC | CASSLLTIRAGGNEQFF | TRBV7-6 | 17 | TRBJ2-1 | many | -
TGTGCCAGCAGCTTAAATATTCTCTTCTACAATGAGCAGTTCTTC | CASSLNILFYNEQFF | TRBV7-3 | 15 | TRBJ2-1 | few | -
TGTGCCAGCAGCGAGGAAGGAAACTACGAGCAGTACTTC | CASSEEGNYEQYF | TRBV7-9 | 13 | TRBJ2-7 | many | -
TGCGCCAGCAGCACGGGACAGGTGGGGTTCGATGAGCAGTTCTTC | CASSTGQVGFDEQFF | TRBV5-1 | 15 | TRBJ2-1 | - | TRBD1
TGCAGTGCCAGGACTAGCGGGAGTCCGGATGAGCAGTTCTTC | CSARTSGSPDEQFF | TRBV20-1 | 14 | TRBJ2-1 | few | TRBD2
TGCAGTGCTAGAGAGGGGGGACTAGCGGGAGTTAAGGGACAGTACTTC | CSAREGGLAGVKGQYF | TRBV20-1 | 16 | TRBJ2-7 | few | TRBD2
TGCAGTGCTAGAGATAGCGGGAGAGGGGTTGGCGAGCAGTACTTC | CSARDSGRGVGEQYF | TRBV20-1 | 15 | TRBJ2-7 | once | TRBD2
TGTGCCAGCTCACCTACGACACAGTCCTACGAGCAGTACTTC | CASSPTTQSYEQYF | TRBV18 | 14 | TRBJ2-7 | - | -
TGCAGTGCCAACCCGGGACTAGACTACGAGCAGTACTTC | CSANPGLDYEQYF | TRBV20-1 | 13 | TRBJ2-7 | few | TRBD2
TGTGCCAGCAGCGTCAGGGGGGGGACTAGCACAGATACGCAGTATTTT | CASSVRGGTSTDTQYF | TRBV9 | 16 | TRBJ2-3 | - | -
TGTGCCAGCAGTGATGGGAGTCGGGATACGCAGTATTTT | CASSDGSRDTQYF | TRBV12-3/TRBV12-4 | 13 | TRBJ2-3 | once | -
TGCAGTGCTAAAGCGGGAGAGACTCTCGAGCAGTACTTC | CSAKAGETLEQYF | TRBV20-1 | 13 | TRBJ2-7 | many | TRBD2